Listed below are T cell receptor beta chains from one sample, sequenced in a study of T cells in Graves' hyperthyroidism and ophthalmopathy. TCRdb used MiXCR to reprocess the multiplex PCR reads, holding one entry per CDR3 protein. The profile shows 300,000 to 450,000 distinct CDR3 sequences, about 14% of them singletons. Sequences were obtained from blood. These receptors were taken from a woman aged 60-70 years with Graves' hyperthyroidism. The CDR3 runs from the conserved cysteine through the conserved F or W. A D gene is named only where the DNA matches it firmly. Not every row has a clone size; where given, it reads once, few, many or a size class.

size: -
length: 12
V: TRBV10-3
J: TRBJ2-1
D: -
CDR3: CAISGGSFEQFF
DNA: TGTGCCATCAGTGGGGGGTCTTTCGAGCAGTTCTTC

size: many
length: 16
V: TRBV15
J: TRBJ1-2
D: TRBD1
CDR3: CATSPRGQTFNYGYTF
DNA: TGTGCCACCAGCCCGAGGGGACAGACCTTTAACTATGGCTACACCTTC

size: few
length: 17
V: TRBV19
J: TRBJ2-1
D: TRBD2
CDR3: CASSIGTSGSSYNEQFF
DNA: TGTGCCAGTAGTATAGGCACTAGCGGGAGCTCCTACAATGAGCAGTTCTTC

size: many
length: 15
V: TRBV7-9
J: TRBJ2-6
D: -
CDR3: CASRQGNSGANVLTF
DNA: TGTGCCAGCAGGCAGGGGAACTCTGGGGCCAACGTCCTGACTTTC

size: many
length: 13
V: TRBV11-2
J: TRBJ2-1
D: -
CDR3: CASSLDSPLEQFF
DNA: TGTGCCAGCAGCTTAGATTCTCCCCTAGAGCAGTTCTTC

size: -
length: 13
V: TRBV5-5
J: TRBJ2-7
D: -
CDR3: CASSSGPSREQYF
DNA: TGTGCCAGCAGCTCGGGGCCCTCTAGGGAGCAGTACTTC

size: many
length: 14
V: TRBV28
J: TRBJ2-2
D: -
CDR3: CATMGGLNTGELFF
DNA: TGTGCCACCATGGGGGGATTAAACACCGGGGAGCTGTTTTTT

size: many
length: 17
V: TRBV12-3/TRBV12-4
J: TRBJ2-1
D: TRBD2
CDR3: CASSLETSGSYMDEQFF
DNA: TGTGCCAGCAGTTTAGAGACTAGCGGGAGTTATATGGATGAGCAGTTCTTC

size: many
length: 15
V: TRBV2
J: TRBJ2-3
D: -
CDR3: CASSETVAPGDTQYF
DNA: TGTGCCAGCAGTGAAACGGTAGCGCCAGGAGATACGCAGTATTTT

size: many
length: 15
V: TRBV28
J: TRBJ2-3
D: -
CDR3: CASRRTALKFDTQYF
DNA: TGTGCCAGCAGGCGGACAGCCTTAAAATTTGATACGCAGTATTTT

size: many
length: 15
V: TRBV24-1
J: TRBJ1-2
D: TRBD1
CDR3: CATSDPGQGNYGYTF
DNA: TGTGCCACCAGTGATCCCGGACAGGGGAACTATGGCTACACCTTC

size: many
length: 13
V: TRBV5-6
J: TRBJ1-5
D: -
CDR3: CASSYWGNQPQHF
DNA: TGTGCCAGCAGCTATTGGGGGAATCAGCCCCAGCATTTT

size: many
length: 15
V: TRBV30
J: TRBJ1-1
D: -
CDR3: CAWSRSTGWDTEAFF
DNA: TGTGCCTGGAGCCGGTCGACTGGGTGGGACACTGAAGCTTTCTTT

size: many
length: 16
V: TRBV28
J: TRBJ2-7
D: -
CDR3: CASSIFHSGSSYEQYF
DNA: TGTGCCAGCAGTATATTTCATAGCGGATCCTCCTACGAGCAGTACTTC

size: many
length: 15
V: TRBV3-1
J: TRBJ1-2
D: -
CDR3: CASSQDLNRAYGYTF
DNA: TGTGCCAGCAGCCAAGACCTAAACAGGGCCTATGGCTACACCTTC

size: many
length: 14
V: TRBV12-3/TRBV12-4
J: TRBJ1-2
D: -
CDR3: CASSSDLISYGYTF
DNA: TGTGCCAGCAGCTCAGATCTTATCTCCTATGGCTACACCTTC

size: many
length: 14
V: TRBV5-1
J: TRBJ2-1
D: TRBD2
CDR3: CASSFGTSGGEQFF
DNA: TGCGCCAGCAGCTTCGGGACTAGCGGGGGTGAGCAGTTCTTC

size: few
length: 16
V: TRBV24-1
J: TRBJ2-2
D: TRBD1
CDR3: CATRKTGTGNTGELFF
DNA: TGTGCCACCAGGAAGACCGGGACAGGGAACACCGGGGAGCTGTTTTTT

size: many
length: 17
V: TRBV29-1
J: TRBJ2-5
D: TRBD1
CDR3: CSVDFIRGQGVRETQYF
DNA: TGCAGCGTTGACTTCATTAGGGGACAGGGGGTGAGAGAGACCCAGTACTTC

size: few
length: 15
V: TRBV11-3
J: TRBJ2-7
D: -
CDR3: CASSQTKPEKYEQYF
DNA: TGTGCCAGCAGCCAAACGAAGCCAGAAAAATACGAGCAGTACTTC

size: -
length: 15
V: TRBV18
J: TRBJ2-7
D: -
CDR3: CASSPSPGILYEQYF
DNA: TGTGCCAGCTCACCATCCCCGGGAATACTCTACGAGCAGTACTTC

size: -
length: 12
V: TRBV11-2
J: TRBJ1-2
D: -
CDR3: CASSPGSYGYTF
DNA: TGTGCCAGCAGCCCGGGTTCTTATGGCTACACCTTC

size: many
length: 14
V: TRBV12-3/TRBV12-4
J: TRBJ2-1
D: TRBD2
CDR3: CASTWTSAYNEQFF
DNA: TGTGCCAGCACCTGGACTAGCGCGTACAATGAGCAGTTCTTC

size: many
length: 16
V: TRBV28
J: TRBJ2-1
D: TRBD2
CDR3: CASSPLAGEDYNEQFF
DNA: TGTGCCAGCAGCCCGCTAGCGGGAGAAGACTACAATGAGCAGTTCTTC

size: many
length: 15
V: TRBV10-3
J: TRBJ1-5
D: TRBD1
CDR3: CAISRGTDSNQPQHF
DNA: TGTGCCATCAGTCGGGGGACAGATAGCAATCAGCCCCAGCATTTT

size: -
length: 14
V: TRBV3-1
J: TRBJ1-2
D: TRBD1
CDR3: CASSPRTGLQGYTF
DNA: TGTGCCAGCAGCCCACGGACAGGGCTTCAGGGCTACACCTTC

size: many
length: 13
V: TRBV5-1
J: TRBJ1-1
D: -
CDR3: CASSLFGGAEAFF
DNA: TGCGCCAGCAGCTTGTTTGGGGGGGCTGAAGCTTTCTTT

size: many
length: 10
V: TRBV24-1
J: TRBJ2-5
D: -
CDR3: CATSGETQYF
DNA: TGTGCCACCAGCGGGGAGACCCAGTACTTC

size: -
length: 16
V: TRBV29-1
J: TRBJ2-2
D: TRBD2
CDR3: CSVPSTRGRNTGELFF
DNA: TGCAGCGTGCCGAGCACGCGCGGGAGGAACACCGGGGAGCTGTTTTTT

size: many
length: 12
V: TRBV5-1
J: TRBJ2-5
D: -
CDR3: CASRVDGETQYF
DNA: TGCGCCAGCAGGGTCGACGGAGAGACCCAGTACTTC

size: -
length: 14
V: TRBV19
J: TRBJ1-1
D: TRBD1
CDR3: CASSIKGANTEAFF
DNA: TGTGCCAGTAGTATCAAGGGGGCGAACACTGAAGCTTTCTTT

size: few
length: 13
V: TRBV3-1
J: TRBJ1-6
D: -
CDR3: CASSLGSVRALHF
DNA: TGTGCCAGCAGCCTAGGATCGGTACGAGCCCTCCACTTT

size: many
length: 13
V: TRBV11-2
J: TRBJ2-1
D: -
CDR3: CASSSGNRHEQFF
DNA: TGTGCCAGCAGCTCGGGGAACAGACATGAGCAGTTCTTC

size: -
length: 14
V: TRBV19
J: TRBJ2-1
D: TRBD2
CDR3: CASGTAGGVNEQFF
DNA: TGTGCCAGCGGGACAGCGGGAGGGGTGAATGAGCAGTTCTTC

size: many
length: 15
V: TRBV2
J: TRBJ2-3
D: TRBD1
CDR3: CASSKGGGGADTQYF
DNA: TGTGCCAGCAGTAAAGGGGGCGGCGGAGCAGATACGCAGTATTTT

size: many
length: 15
V: TRBV7-9
J: TRBJ1-1
D: -
CDR3: CASSLGIGRNTEAFF
DNA: TGTGCCAGCAGCCTCGGGATCGGGCGGAACACTGAAGCTTTCTTT

size: many
length: 17
V: TRBV7-2
J: TRBJ1-5
D: -
CDR3: CASSPRKGGQKLQPQHF
DNA: TGTGCCAGCAGCCCGAGAAAGGGTGGCCAGAAGTTGCAGCCCCAGCATTTT

size: -
length: 14
V: TRBV5-1
J: TRBJ1-1
D: -
CDR3: CASSAPGPSTEAFF
DNA: TGCGCCAGCAGCGCCCCGGGACCTAGCACTGAAGCTTTCTTT

size: many
length: 16
V: TRBV28
J: TRBJ2-7
D: TRBD1
CDR3: CASSSPGQGNSYEQYF
DNA: TGTGCCAGCAGTTCTCCGGGACAGGGTAACTCCTACGAGCAGTACTTC

size: -
length: 18
V: TRBV3-1
J: TRBJ1-6
D: -
CDR3: CASSQDQGLGPYNSPLHF
DNA: TGTGCCAGCAGCCAAGATCAGGGGCTCGGGCCCTATAATTCACCCCTCCACTTT

size: many
length: 15
V: TRBV18
J: TRBJ1-5
D: -
CDR3: CASSPLQGMGQPQHF
DNA: TGTGCCAGCTCACCTTTGCAGGGCATGGGTCAGCCCCAGCATTTT

size: -
length: 16
V: TRBV6-1
J: TRBJ2-7
D: -
CDR3: CASRTGTGAPVYEQYF
DNA: TGTGCCAGCAGGACCGGGACTGGGGCACCCGTATACGAGCAGTACTTC

size: -
length: 11
V: TRBV29-1
J: TRBJ1-1
D: -
CDR3: CSVEEGFRAFF
DNA: TGCAGCGTTGAAGAGGGCTTCCGAGCTTTCTTT

size: few
length: 16
V: TRBV18
J: TRBJ2-3
D: -
CDR3: CASSPRAVAGTDTQYF
DNA: TGTGCCAGCTCACCACGGGCGGTTGCGGGCACAGATACGCAGTATTTT

size: few
length: 15
V: TRBV24-1
J: TRBJ2-7
D: -
CDR3: CATRPQGPRYYEQYF
DNA: TGTGCCACCAGACCTCAGGGGCCTCGTTACTACGAGCAGTACTTC

size: many
length: 14
V: TRBV5-1
J: TRBJ1-1
D: -
CDR3: CASSSPGTRTEAFF
DNA: TGCGCCAGCAGCTCCCCCGGGACAAGAACTGAAGCTTTCTTT

size: many
length: 14
V: TRBV5-1
J: TRBJ2-7
D: -
CDR3: CASSLYRGGYEQYF
DNA: TGCGCCAGCAGCTTGTATCGGGGTGGCTACGAGCAGTACTTC

size: many
length: 17
V: TRBV5-1
J: TRBJ2-7
D: TRBD1
CDR3: CASSLEVWAGGSYEQYF
DNA: TGCGCCAGCAGCTTGGAGGTATGGGCAGGGGGCTCCTACGAGCAGTACTTC

size: many
length: 11
V: TRBV27
J: TRBJ2-7
D: -
CDR3: CASKLGYEQYF
DNA: TGTGCCAGCAAGCTAGGTTACGAGCAGTACTTC